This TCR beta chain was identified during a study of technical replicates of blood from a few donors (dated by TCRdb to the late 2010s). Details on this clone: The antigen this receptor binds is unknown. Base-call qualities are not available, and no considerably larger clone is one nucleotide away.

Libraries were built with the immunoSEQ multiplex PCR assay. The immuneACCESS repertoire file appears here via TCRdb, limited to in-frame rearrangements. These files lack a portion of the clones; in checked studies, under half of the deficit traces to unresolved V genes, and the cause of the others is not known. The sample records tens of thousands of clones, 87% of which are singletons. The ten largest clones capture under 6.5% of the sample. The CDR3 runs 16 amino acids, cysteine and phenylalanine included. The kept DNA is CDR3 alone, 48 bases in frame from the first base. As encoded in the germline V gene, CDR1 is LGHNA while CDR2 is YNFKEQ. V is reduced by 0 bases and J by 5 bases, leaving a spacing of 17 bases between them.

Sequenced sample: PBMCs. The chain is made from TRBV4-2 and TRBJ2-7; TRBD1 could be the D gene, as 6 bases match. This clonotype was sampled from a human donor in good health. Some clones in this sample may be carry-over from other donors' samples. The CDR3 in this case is CASSQDTGSPSNEQYF. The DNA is TGTGCCAGCAGCCAAGATACAGGGAGTCCTTCAAACGAGCAGTACTTC.